This entry features one TCR beta chain sequence. Its specificity is unknown. The data stem from a study of cytomegalovirus exposure and HLA in healthy donors. Whole-study results and caveats: Per a prior analysis, the majority of TCR beta V segments were productive roughly 87% or roughly 30% of the time. Some highly shared sequence variants likely arose as a pipeline artifact.

The CDR3 is 15 amino acids. With V trimmed by 3 bases and J by 2 bases, 6 bases remained unmatched. Germline-derived CDR1 and CDR2 are SGHKS and YYEKEE (reference sequence). Researchers ran the PCR with 60 Vbeta and 13 Jbeta primers. Methods used by the authors: Later, an analysis found 80 million or so unique TCR beta chains, and some 10 million of these were shared. Sequenced by immunoSEQ multiplex PCR; TCRdb stores in-frame clones only, minus some. V and J calls and clone size are those listed in that table; D and trimming were worked out from the DNA. Here the sample spans approximately 170,000 clones, about three quarters being singletons.

Sequencing was done on a sample of PBMCs. This receptor was taken from a female donor in good health and CMV-seronegative. The chain recombines TRBV5-5 with TRBJ2-7; TRBD1 matches 9 bases. The CDR3 region is CASSSWTGAAYEQYF. In DNA form, the CDR3 reads TGTGCCAGCAGCTCTTGGACAGGGGCGGCCTACGAGCAGTACTTC.